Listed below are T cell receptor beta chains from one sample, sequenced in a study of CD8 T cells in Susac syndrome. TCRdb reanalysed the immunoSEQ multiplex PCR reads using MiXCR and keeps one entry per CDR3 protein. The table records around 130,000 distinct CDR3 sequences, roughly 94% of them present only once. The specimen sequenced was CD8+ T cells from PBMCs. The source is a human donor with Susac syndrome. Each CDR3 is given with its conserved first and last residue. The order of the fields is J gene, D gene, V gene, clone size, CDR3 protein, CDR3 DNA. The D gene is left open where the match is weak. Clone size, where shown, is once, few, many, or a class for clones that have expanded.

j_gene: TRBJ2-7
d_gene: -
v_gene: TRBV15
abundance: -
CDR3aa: CATSGGVEQYF
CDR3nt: TGTGCCACCAGCGGGGGCGTTGAGCAGTACTTC

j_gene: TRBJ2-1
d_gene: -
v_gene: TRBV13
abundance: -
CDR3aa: CASTTKGGDSYNEQFF
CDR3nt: TGTGCCAGCACTACTAAGGGGGGAGACTCCTACAATGAGCAGTTCTTC

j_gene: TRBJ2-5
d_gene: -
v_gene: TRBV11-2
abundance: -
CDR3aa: CASSSVGGDQETQYF
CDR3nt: TGTGCCAGCAGCTCTGTTGGCGGGGACCAAGAGACCCAGTACTTC

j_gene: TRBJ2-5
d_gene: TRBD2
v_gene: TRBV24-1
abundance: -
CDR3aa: CATSDSGGRETQYF
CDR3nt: TGTGCCACCAGTGATTCCGGGGGGAGGGAGACCCAGTACTTC

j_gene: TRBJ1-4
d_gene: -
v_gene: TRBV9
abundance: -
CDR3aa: CASSGTYPNEKLFF
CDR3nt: TGTGCCAGCAGCGGGACGTACCCAAATGAAAAACTGTTTTTT

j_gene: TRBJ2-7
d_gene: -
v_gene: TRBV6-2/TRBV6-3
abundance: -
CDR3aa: CASSYTYEQYF
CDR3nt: TGTGCCAGCAGTTACACCTACGAGCAGTACTTC

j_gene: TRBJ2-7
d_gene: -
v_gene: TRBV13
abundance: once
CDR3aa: CASSGENEQYF
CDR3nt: TGTGCCAGCAGCGGGGAGAACGAGCAGTACTTC

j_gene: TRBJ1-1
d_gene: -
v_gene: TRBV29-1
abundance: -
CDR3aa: CSVEDQGRDTEAFF
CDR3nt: TGCAGCGTTGAAGATCAGGGCCGGGACACTGAAGCTTTCTTT

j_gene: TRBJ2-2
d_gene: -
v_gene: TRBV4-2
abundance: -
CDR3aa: CASSQGMNTGELFF
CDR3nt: TGTGCCAGCAGCCAAGGAATGAACACCGGGGAGCTGTTTTTT

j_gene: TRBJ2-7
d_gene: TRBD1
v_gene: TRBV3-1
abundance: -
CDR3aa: CASTQLTGGHEQYF
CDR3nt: TGTGCCAGCACCCAGCTGACAGGGGGCCACGAGCAGTACTTC

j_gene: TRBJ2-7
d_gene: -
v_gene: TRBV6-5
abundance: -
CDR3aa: CASSYSTASSYEQYF
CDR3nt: TGTGCCAGCAGTTACTCGACAGCGAGCTCCTACGAGCAGTACTTC

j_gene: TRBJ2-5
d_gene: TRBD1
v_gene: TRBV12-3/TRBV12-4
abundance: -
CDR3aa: CASSTAGGRETQYF
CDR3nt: TGTGCCAGTTCGACGGCAGGGGGCCGGGAGACCCAGTACTTC

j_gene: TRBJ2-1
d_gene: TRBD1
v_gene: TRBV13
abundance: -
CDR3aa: CASDRDRGYNEQFF
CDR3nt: TGTGCCAGCGACCGGGACAGGGGGTACAATGAGCAGTTCTTC

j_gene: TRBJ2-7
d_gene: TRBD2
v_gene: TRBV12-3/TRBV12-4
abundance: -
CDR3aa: CASTMGGASYEQYF
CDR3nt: TGTGCCAGCACGATGGGAGGGGCATCGTACGAGCAGTACTTC

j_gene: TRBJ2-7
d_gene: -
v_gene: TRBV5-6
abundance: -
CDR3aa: CASSLGARVYEQYF
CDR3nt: TGTGCCAGCAGCTTGGGCGCCAGGGTCTACGAGCAGTACTTC

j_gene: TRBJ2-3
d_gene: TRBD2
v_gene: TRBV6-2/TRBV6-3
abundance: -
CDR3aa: CASSFGRGGSYTDTQYF
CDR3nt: TGTGCCAGCAGTTTCGGCCGTGGCGGGAGCTACACAGATACGCAGTATTTT

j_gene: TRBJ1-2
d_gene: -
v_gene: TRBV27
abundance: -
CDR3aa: CASSFRDRVNYGYTF
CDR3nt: TGTGCCAGCAGTTTCCGGGATAGGGTGAACTATGGCTACACCTTC

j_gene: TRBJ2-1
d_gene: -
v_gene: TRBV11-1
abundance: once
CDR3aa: CASSLADNEQFF
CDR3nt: TGTGCCAGCAGCTTAGCTGACAATGAGCAGTTCTTC

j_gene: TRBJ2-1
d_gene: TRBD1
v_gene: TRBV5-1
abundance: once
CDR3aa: CASSTTGGVSNEQFF
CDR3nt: TGCGCCAGCAGCACGACAGGGGGCGTTAGCAATGAGCAGTTCTTC

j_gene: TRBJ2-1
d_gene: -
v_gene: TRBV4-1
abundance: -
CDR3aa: CASSPTTGKGQFF
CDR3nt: TGCGCCAGCAGCCCCACCACGGGTAAAGGGCAGTTCTTC

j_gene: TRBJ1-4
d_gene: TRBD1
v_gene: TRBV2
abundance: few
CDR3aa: CASKTGQATNEKLFF
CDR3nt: TGTGCCAGCAAGACCGGACAGGCAACTAATGAAAAACTGTTTTTT

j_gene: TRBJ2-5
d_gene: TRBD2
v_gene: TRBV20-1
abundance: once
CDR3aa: CSASGLRDGTSGALETQYF
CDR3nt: TGCAGTGCTAGCGGGTTGCGAGACGGGACTAGCGGGGCCTTAGAGACCCAGTACTTC

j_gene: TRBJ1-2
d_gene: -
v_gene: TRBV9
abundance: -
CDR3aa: CASSPGEGGGYTF
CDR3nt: TGTGCCAGCAGCCCCGGGGAGGGAGGTGGCTACACCTTC

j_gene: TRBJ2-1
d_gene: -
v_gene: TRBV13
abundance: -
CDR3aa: CASSLRYEQFF
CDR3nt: TGTGCCAGCAGCTTAAGGTATGAGCAGTTCTTC

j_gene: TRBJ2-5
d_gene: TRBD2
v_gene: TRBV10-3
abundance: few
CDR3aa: CAISLSLAGPGETQYF
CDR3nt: TGTGCCATCAGCCTCTCCCTAGCGGGGCCCGGGGAGACCCAGTACTTC

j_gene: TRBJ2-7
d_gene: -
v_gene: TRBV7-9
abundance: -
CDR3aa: CASIPNAVDEQYF
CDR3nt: TGTGCCAGCATCCCAAACGCGGTGGACGAGCAGTACTTC

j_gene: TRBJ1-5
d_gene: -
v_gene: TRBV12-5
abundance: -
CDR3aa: CASGLVPGQPQHF
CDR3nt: TGTGCTAGTGGTTTGGTACCTGGTCAGCCCCAGCATTTT

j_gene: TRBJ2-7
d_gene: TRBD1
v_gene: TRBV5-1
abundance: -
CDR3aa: CASSWGAGTGDYEQYF
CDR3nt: TGCGCCAGCAGCTGGGGAGCCGGAACAGGGGATTACGAGCAGTACTTC

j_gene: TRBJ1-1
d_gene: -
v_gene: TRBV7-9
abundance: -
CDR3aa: CASTSGGQPNTEAFF
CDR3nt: TGTGCCAGCACCTCAGGCGGACAGCCAAACACTGAAGCTTTCTTT

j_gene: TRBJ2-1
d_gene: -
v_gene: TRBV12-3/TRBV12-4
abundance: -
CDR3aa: CASSPGLFNEQFF
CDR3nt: TGTGCCAGCAGCCCTGGACTGTTCAATGAGCAGTTCTTC

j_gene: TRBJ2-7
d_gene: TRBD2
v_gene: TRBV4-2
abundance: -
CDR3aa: CASSQAQTSESYEQYF
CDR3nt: TGTGCCAGCAGCCAAGCCCAGACTAGCGAATCCTACGAGCAGTACTTC

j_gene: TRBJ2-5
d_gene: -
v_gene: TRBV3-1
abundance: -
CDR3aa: CASSPVSGERETQYF
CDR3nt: TGTGCCAGCAGCCCTGTAAGTGGCGAAAGGGAGACCCAGTACTTC

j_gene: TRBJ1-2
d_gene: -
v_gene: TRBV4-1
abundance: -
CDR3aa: CASSPPDPYGYTF
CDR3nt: TGCGCCAGCAGCCCCCCGGACCCATATGGCTACACCTTC

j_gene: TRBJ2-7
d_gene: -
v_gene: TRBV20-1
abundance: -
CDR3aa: CSAPGLKYEQYF
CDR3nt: TGCAGTGCCCCAGGACTAAAATACGAGCAGTACTTC

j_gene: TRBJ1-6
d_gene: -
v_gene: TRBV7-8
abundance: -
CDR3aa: CASSLGGEWSPLHF
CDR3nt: TGTGCCAGCAGCCTTGGGGGGGAGTGGTCACCCCTCCACTTT

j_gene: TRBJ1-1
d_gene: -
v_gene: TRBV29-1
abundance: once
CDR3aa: CSVEDRTIEAFF
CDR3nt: TGCAGCGTTGAAGATCGAACTATCGAGGCTTTCTTT

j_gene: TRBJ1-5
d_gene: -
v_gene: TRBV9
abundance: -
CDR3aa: CASGQGAYSNQPQHF
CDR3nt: TGTGCCAGCGGTCAGGGAGCTTATAGCAATCAGCCCCAGCATTTT

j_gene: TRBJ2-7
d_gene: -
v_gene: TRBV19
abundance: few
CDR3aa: CASSIAGTYEQYF
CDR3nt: TGTGCCAGTAGTATTGCCGGGACCTACGAGCAGTACTTC

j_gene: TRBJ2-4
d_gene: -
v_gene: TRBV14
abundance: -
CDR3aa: CASSPGTGGIQYF
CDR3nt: TGTGCCAGCAGCCCGGGGACCGGGGGCATTCAGTACTTC

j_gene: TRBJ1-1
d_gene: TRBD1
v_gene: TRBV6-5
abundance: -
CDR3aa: CASSYSDRGTEAFF
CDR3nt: TGTGCCAGCAGTTACTCGGACAGGGGGACTGAAGCTTTCTTT

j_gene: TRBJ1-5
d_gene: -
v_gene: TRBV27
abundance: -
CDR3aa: CASSPFGEGGNQPQHF
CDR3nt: TGTGCCAGCAGTCCTTTCGGGGAGGGTGGCAATCAGCCCCAGCATTTT

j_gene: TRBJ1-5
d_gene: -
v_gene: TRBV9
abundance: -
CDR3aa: CASSSEGSSNQPQHF
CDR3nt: TGTGCCAGCAGCTCCGAGGGGAGTAGCAATCAGCCCCAGCATTTT

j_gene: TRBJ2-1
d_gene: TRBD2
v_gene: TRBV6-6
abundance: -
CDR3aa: CASQPGLAFDEQFF
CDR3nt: TGTGCCAGTCAACCGGGACTAGCTTTCGATGAGCAGTTCTTC

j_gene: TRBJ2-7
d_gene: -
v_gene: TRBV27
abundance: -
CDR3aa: CASSLSPGLSEQYF
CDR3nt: TGTGCCAGCAGTTTATCGCCAGGTTTGTCTGAGCAGTACTTC

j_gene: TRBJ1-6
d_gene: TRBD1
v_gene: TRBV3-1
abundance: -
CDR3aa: CASSLDRAGDNSPLHF
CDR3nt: TGTGCCAGCAGCCTCGACAGGGCAGGTGATAATTCACCCCTCCACTTT

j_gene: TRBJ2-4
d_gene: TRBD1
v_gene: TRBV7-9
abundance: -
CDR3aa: CASSSTGTGVYIQYF
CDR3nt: TGTGCCAGCAGTTCTACCGGGACAGGGGTGTACATTCAGTACTTC

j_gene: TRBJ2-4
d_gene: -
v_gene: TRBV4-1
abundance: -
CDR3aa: CASSPRLGGTVQNIQYF
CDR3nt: TGCGCCAGCAGCCCTAGGTTGGGGGGGACAGTGCAAAACATTCAGTACTTC

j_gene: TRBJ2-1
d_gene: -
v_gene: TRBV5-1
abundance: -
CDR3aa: CASREALGNEQFF
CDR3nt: TGCGCCAGCAGGGAGGCGTTGGGCAATGAGCAGTTCTTC